Detailed here is one TCR beta chain. Trimming removed 5 bases from V and 6 bases from J; junction bases left unmatched: 8. The CDR3 contains 16 residues. The V gene's germline CDR1 is SGHVS and CDR2 FQNEAQ. This entry is derived from a study of T cell changes during pregnancy in multiple sclerosis. Only in-frame clones appear in the TCRdb table, and some are missing; sequencing was by immunoSEQ multiplex PCR. The sample carries about 55,000 clones, about 90% recorded once. This sequence joins TRBV7-8 and TRBJ1-6; 9 nucleotides line up with TRBD1. The clonotype was recovered from a female donor with multiple sclerosis, enrolled in a pregnancy study. The sample in question was CD4+ T cells from peripheral blood mononuclear cells, obtained in the first trimester of pregnancy. CDR3 coding DNA: TGTGCCAGCAGCCCCCCCGCGGACAGGGGTAATTCACCCCTCCACTTT. Its translation is CASSPPADRGNSPLHF.